This T cell receptor (beta chain) appears in the sequencing data of a study of CD8+ T cells in alopecia areata. This CDR3 contains 15 residues. CDR1 and CDR2 (germline): MGHRA, YSYEKL. Trimming stripped 2 bases from V and 9 bases from J, with 19 bases between. This clone was detected only once. As yet, its antigen is unknown. PBMCs yielded sorted CD4+ and CD8+ T cells. Regarding the study as a whole: Scalp sample data also include resident alphabeta T cells from normal skin. Although TCR sharing was seen in mice, sharing across patients was less clear, possibly for HLA-related reasons. Lesional scalp displayed greater clonality than normal scalp, most notably in alopecia totalis/universalis.

Extracted from the samples, RNA was reverse transcribed into cDNA to serve as the sequencing template. Libraries were prepared by immunoSEQ multiplex PCR; TCRdb keeps only in-frame clonotypes and omits some of them. The sample includes about 140,000 clones, around 57% of them seen just once. This TCR was recovered from a human donor in good health. This chain links TRBV4-1 with TRBJ2-5; D unresolved. The sample taken for sequencing was CD4+ T cells sorted from blood. CDR3 loop: CASSQTARTLVSQYF. For the CDR3, the DNA is TGCGCCAGCAGCCAAACCGCCAGGACCCTAGTCTCCCAGTACTTC.